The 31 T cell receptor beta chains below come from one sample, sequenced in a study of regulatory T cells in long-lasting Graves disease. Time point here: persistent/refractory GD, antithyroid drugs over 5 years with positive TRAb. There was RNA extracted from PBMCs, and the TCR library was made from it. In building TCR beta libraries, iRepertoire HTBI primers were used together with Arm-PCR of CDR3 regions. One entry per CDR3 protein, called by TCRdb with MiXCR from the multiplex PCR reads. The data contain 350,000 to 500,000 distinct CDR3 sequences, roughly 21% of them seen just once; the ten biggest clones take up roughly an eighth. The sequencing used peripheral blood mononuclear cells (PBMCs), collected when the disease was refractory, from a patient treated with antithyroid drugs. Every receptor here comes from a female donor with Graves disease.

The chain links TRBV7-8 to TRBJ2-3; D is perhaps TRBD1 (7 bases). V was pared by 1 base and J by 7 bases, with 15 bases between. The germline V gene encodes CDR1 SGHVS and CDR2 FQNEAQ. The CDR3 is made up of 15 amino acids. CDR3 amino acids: CASSLGVRGVYTQYF. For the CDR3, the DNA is TGTGCCAGCAGCTTAGGGGTCAGGGGGGTCTATACGCAGTATTTT.

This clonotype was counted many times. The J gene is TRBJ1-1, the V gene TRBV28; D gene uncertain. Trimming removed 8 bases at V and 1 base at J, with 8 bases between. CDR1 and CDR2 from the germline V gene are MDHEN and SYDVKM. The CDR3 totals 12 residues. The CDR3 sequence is CASAPRNTEAFF. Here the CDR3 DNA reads TGTGCCAGCGCCCCCCGGAACACTGAAGCTTTCTTT.

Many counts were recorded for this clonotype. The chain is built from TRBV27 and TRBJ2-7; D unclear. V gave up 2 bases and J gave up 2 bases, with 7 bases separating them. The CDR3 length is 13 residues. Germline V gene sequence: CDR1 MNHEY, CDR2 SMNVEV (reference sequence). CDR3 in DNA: TGTGCCAGCAGTTTACAGGAAACCTACGAGCAGTACTTC. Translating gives CASSLQETYEQYF.

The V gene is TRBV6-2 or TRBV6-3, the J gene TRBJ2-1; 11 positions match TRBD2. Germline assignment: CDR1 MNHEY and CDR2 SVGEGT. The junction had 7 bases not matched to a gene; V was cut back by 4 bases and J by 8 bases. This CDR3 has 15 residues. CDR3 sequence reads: CASSSLAGGLDEQFF. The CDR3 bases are TGTGCCAGCAGTTCATTAGCGGGAGGGTTAGATGAGCAGTTCTTC.

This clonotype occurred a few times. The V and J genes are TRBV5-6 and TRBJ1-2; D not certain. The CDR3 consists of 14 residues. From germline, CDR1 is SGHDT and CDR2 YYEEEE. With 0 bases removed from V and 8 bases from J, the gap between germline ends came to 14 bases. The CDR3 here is CASSLAQRAWGYTF. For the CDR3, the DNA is TGTGCCAGCAGCTTGGCCCAAAGGGCGTGGGGCTACACCTTC.

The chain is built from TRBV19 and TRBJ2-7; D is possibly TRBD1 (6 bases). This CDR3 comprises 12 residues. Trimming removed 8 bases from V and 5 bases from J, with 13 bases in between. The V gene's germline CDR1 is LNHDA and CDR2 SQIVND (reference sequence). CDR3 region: CASGRGQDEQYF. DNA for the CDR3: TGTGCCAGTGGACGGGGACAAGACGAGCAGTACTTC. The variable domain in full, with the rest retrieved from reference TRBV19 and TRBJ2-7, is DGGITQSPKYLFRKEGQNVTLSCEQNLNHDAMYWYRQDPGQGLRLIYYSQIVNDFQKGDIAEGYSVSREKKESFPLTVTSAQKNPTAFYLCASGRGQDEQYFGPGTRLTVT.

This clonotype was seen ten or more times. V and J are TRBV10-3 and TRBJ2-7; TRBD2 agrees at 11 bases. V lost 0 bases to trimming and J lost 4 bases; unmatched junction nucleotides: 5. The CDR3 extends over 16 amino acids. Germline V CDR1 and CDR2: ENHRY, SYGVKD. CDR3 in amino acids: CAISESATSGKYEQYF. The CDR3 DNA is TGTGCCATCAGTGAGTCAGCGACTAGCGGGAAGTACGAGCAGTACTTC.

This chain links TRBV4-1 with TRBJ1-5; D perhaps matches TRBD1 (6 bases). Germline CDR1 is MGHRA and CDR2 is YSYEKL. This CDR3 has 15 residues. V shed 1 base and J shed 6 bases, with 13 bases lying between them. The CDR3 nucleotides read TGCGCCAGCAGCCAAGCTGGGGGCAGCGGTCAGCCCCAGCATTTT. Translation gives CASSQAGGSGQPQHF.

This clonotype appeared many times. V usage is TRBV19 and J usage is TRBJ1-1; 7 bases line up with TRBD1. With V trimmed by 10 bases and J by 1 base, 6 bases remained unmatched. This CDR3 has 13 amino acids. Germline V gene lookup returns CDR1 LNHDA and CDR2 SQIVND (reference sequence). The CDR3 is CATKTGQNTEAFF. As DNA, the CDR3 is TGTGCCACCAAGACAGGGCAGAACACTGAAGCTTTCTTT.

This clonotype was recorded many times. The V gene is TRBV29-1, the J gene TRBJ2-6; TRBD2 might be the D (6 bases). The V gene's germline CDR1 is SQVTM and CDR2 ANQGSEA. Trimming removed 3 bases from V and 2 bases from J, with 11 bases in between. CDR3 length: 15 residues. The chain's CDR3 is CSVESGGAGANVLTF. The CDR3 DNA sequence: TGCAGCGTTGAGAGCGGCGGGGCTGGGGCCAACGTCCTGACTTTC.

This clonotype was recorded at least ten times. The CDR3 spells CASSPETPRAYEQYF. The CDR3 DNA reads as TGTGCCAGCAGTCCGGAGACCCCCCGAGCGTACGAGCAGTACTTC. V and J are TRBV28 and TRBJ2-7; no clear D gene. Germline values: CDR1 MDHEN, CDR2 SYDVKM. This CDR3 has 15 amino acids. V shed 5 bases and J shed 4 bases, with 18 bases lying between them.

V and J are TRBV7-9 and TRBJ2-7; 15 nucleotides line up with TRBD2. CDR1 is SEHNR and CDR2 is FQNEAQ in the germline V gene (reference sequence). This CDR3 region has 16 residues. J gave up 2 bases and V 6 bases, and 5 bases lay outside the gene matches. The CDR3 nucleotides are TGTGCCAGCAGTTTGGGACTAGCGGGAGGACCCTACGAGCAGTACTTC. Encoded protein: CASSLGLAGGPYEQYF.

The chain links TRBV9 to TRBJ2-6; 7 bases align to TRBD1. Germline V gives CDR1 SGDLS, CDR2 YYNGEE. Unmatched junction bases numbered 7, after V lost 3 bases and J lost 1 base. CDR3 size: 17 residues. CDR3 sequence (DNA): TGTGCCAGCAGCGCCCGACAGGGAGTATCTGGGGCCAACGTCCTGACTTTC. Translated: CASSARQGVSGANVLTF.

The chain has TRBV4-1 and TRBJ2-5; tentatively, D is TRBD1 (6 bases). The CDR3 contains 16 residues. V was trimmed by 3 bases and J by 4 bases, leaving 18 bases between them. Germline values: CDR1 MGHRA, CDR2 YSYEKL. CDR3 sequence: CASSHFVWDIGETQYF. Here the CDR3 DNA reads TGCGCCAGCAGCCATTTCGTCTGGGACATAGGAGAGACCCAGTACTTC.

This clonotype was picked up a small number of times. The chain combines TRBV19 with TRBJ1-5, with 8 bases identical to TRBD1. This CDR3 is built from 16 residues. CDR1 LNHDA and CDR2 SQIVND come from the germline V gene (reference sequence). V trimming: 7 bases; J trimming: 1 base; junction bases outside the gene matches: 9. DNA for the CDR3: TGTGCCAGTACCCTTGGGACAGGAGTAAGCAATCAGCCCCAGCATTTT. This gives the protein CASTLGTGVSNQPQHF. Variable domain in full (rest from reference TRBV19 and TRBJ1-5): DGGITQSPKYLFRKEGQNVTLSCEQNLNHDAMYWYRQDPGQGLRLIYYSQIVNDFQKGDIAEGYSVSREKKESFPLTVTSAQKNPTAFYLCASTLGTGVSNQPQHFGDGTRLSIL.

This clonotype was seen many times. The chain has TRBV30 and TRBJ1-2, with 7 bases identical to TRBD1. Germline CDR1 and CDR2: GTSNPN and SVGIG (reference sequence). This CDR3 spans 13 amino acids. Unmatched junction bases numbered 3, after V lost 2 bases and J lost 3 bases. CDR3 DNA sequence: TGTGCCTGGAGTTCCGGGACAGACTATGGCTACACCTTC. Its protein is CAWSSGTDYGYTF.

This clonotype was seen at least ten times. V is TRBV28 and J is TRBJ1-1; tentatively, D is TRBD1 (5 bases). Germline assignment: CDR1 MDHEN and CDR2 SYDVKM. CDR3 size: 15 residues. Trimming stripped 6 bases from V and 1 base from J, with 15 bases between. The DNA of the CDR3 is TGTGCCAGCAGCTCACCTCAGGGAACGAACACTGAAGCTTTCTTT. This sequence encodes CASSSPQGTNTEAFF.

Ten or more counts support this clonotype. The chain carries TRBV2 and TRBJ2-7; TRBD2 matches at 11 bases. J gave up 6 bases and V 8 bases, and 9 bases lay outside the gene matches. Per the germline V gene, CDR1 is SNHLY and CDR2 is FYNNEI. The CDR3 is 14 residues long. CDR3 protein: CASATSGIVGEQYF. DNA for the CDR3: TGTGCCAGCGCGACTAGCGGGATTGTCGGCGAGCAGTACTTC.

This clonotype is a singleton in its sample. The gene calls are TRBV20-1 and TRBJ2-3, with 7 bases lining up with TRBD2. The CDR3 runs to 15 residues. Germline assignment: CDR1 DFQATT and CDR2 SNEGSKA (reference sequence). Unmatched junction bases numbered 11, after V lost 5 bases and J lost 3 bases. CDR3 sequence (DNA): TGCAGTGCTCAGGCGGGGGAGGGAAAGACAGATACGCAGTATTTT. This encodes CSAQAGEGKTDTQYF.

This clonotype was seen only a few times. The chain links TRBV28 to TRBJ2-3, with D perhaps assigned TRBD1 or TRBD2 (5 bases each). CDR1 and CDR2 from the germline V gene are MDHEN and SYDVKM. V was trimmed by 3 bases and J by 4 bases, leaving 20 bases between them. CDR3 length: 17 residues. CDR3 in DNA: TGTGCCAGCAGTTTCCCCCGGGGCAGGAGAAGGGCAGATACGCAGTATTTT. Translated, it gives CASSFPRGRRRADTQYF.

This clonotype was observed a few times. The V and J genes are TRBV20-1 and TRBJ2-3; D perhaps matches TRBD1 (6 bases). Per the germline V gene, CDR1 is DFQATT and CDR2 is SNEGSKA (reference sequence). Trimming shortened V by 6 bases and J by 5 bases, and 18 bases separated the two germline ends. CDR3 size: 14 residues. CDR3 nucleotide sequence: TGCAGTGCCAGGAGCTTACAGGGTGGAGATACGCAGTATTTT. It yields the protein CSARSLQGGDTQYF.

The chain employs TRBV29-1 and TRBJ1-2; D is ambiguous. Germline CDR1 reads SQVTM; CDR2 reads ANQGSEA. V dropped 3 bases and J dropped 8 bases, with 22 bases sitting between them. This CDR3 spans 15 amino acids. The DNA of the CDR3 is TGCAGCGTTGAGGTCCCGGAGAGGTTGTTGGACGGCTACACCTTC. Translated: CSVEVPERLLDGYTF.

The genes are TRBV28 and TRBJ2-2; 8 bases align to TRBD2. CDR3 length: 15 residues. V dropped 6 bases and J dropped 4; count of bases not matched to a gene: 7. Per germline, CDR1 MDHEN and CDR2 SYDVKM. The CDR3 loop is CASRRSGSPTGELFF. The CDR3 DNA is TGTGCCAGCAGGAGAAGCGGGAGTCCCACCGGGGAGCTGTTTTTT.

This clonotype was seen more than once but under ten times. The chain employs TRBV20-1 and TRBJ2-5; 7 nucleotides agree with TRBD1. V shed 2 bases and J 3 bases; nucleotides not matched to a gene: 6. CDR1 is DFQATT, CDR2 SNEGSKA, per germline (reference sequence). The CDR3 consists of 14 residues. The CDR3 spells CSARTTTGKETQYF. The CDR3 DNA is TGCAGTGCTAGAACGACGACAGGGAAAGAGACCCAGTACTTC.

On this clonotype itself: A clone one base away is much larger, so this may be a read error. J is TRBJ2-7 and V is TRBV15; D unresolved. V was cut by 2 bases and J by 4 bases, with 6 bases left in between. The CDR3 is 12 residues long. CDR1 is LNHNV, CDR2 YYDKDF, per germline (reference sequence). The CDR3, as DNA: TGTGCCACCAGCAGACCGAATTACGAGCAGTACTTC. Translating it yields CATSRPNYEQYF.

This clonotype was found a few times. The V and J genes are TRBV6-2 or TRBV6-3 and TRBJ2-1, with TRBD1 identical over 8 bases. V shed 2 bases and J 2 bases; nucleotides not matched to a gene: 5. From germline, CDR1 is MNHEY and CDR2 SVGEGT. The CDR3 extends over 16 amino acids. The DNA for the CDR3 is TGTGCCAGCAGTTACCGACCGGACAGGGCCTACAATGAGCAGTTCTTC. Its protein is CASSYRPDRAYNEQFF.

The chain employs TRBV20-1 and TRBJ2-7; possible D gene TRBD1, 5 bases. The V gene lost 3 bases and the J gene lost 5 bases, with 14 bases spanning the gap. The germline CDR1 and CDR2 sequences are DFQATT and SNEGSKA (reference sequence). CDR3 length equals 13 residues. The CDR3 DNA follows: TGCAGTGCTAGCGTGGGGCAGTTGAACGAGCAGTACTTC. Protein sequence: CSASVGQLNEQYF.

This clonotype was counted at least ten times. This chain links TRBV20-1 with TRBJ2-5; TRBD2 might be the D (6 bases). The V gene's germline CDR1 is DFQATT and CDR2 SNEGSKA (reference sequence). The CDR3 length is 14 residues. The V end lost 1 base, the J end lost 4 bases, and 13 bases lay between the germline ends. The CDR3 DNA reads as TGCAGTGCTAGAGGGCTGACTAGAAGAGAGACCCAGTACTTC. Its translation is CSARGLTRRETQYF.

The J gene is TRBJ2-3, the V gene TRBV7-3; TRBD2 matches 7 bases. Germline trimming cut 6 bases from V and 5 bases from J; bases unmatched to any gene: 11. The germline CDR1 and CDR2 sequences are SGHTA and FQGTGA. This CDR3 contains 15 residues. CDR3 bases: TGTGCCAGCAGTATGACGGCGGGAGAGGTAGATACGCAGTATTTT. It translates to CASSMTAGEVDTQYF.

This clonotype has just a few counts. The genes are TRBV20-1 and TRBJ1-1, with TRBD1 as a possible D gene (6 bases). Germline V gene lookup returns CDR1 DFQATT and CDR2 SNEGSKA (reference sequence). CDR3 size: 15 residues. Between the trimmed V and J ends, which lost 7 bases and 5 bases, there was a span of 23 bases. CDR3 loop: CSGVGKGGRGTEAFF. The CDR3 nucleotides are TGCAGTGGTGTTGGGAAAGGGGGGAGAGGTACTGAAGCTTTCTTT.

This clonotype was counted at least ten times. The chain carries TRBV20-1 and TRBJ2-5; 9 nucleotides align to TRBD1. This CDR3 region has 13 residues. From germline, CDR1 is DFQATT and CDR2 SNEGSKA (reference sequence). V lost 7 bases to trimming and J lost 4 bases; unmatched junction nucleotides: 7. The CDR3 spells CSEGRTGAETQYF. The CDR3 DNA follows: TGCAGTGAAGGGAGGACAGGGGCAGAGACCCAGTACTTC.